Listed below are T cell receptor beta chains from one sample, sequenced in a study of PD-1 and CTLA-4 blockade in melanoma. The data were produced by immunoSEQ multiplex PCR, yet TCRdb's version contains in-frame clones alone and is incomplete. The profile shows 34,000 or so clones, roughly 90% of them singletons. This sample comprised CD8+ T cells from peripheral blood, obtained from a patient given anti-PD-1 treatment. These receptors originate from a human donor with melanoma. CDR3s include the opening cysteine and the closing phenylalanine or tryptophan.

>TRBV7-9|TRBJ1-1
CASRLSGGLTEAFF
>TRBV24-1|TRBJ2-7
CATSDSQRGTYEQYF
>TRBV3-1/TRBV3-2|TRBJ1-3
CASSLGRYSGNTIYF
>TRBV6-6|TRBJ2-7
CASLGGPYEQYF
>TRBV7-9|TRBJ1-1
CASSYTGLGTEAFF
>TRBV12-3/TRBV12-4|TRBJ1-1
CASRGGDLTAFF
>TRBV15|TRBJ1-2
CATSRGEATNYGYTF
>TRBV28|TRBJ1-1
CASSFGRSLGTEAFF
>TRBV15|TRBJ1-1
CATSRDRTGDTEAFF
>TRBV2|TRBJ1-5
CASGNGRQSPLQHF
>TRBV28|TRBJ2-5
CASSSPPDRGGETQYF
>TRBV5-1|TRBJ1-5
CASSPTGSNQPQHF
>TRBV7-9|TRBJ2-7
CASSTTGASYEQYF
>TRBV6-5|TRBJ2-7
CASGDRNYYEQYF
>TRBV24-1|TRBJ2-7
CATSDSYEQYF
>TRBV9|TRBJ1-1
CASSPTDRGLNTEAFF
>TRBV6-2/TRBV6-3|TRBJ1-5
CASRPDRDTNQPQHF
>TRBV6-6|TRBJ2-5
CASTKQETQYF
>TRBV7-9|TRBJ1-1
CASLGGSSTEAFF
>TRBV7-2|TRBJ1-1
CASSLDGGYRGPTEAFF
>TRBV28|TRBJ1-1
CASSFGTPRLEAFF
>TRBV24-1|TRBJ2-3
CATSDLVGTDTQYF
>TRBV7-8|TRBJ2-7
CASSLGGTVSYEQYF
>TRBV2|TRBJ1-1
CASSADRGLAEAFF
>TRBV28|TRBJ1-5
CASSPGANNQPQHF
>TRBV11-2|TRBJ1-5
CASSLGRGVQHF
>TRBV2|TRBJ1-4
CASSQGPSTNEKLFF
>TRBV5-6|TRBJ2-7
CASSLGQAAEQYF
>TRBV9|TRBJ1-2
CASSGGDSSYGYTF
>TRBV2|TRBJ1-1
CASSAGNMNTEAFF
>TRBV7-2|TRBJ2-1
CASSYLTSGLNSYNEQFF
>TRBV15|TRBJ1-5
CATSGVDEPQHF
>TRBV2|TRBJ2-7
CASTRWQGAYEQYF
>TRBV30|TRBJ2-1
CAWSVGTGGRNEQFF
>TRBV19|TRBJ2-7
CASKVGTGSYEQYF
>TRBV10-3|TRBJ2-3
CAISDQGGGTDTQYF
>TRBV2|TRBJ2-4
CASRGPQEQILAKNIQYF
>TRBV7-9|TRBJ2-7
CASSSNYEQYF
>TRBV9|TRBJ2-1
CASGGGNEQFF
>TRBV4-3|TRBJ1-2
CASSQDLLGRVYGYTF
>TRBV29-1|TRBJ2-7
CSVPGQGIYEQYF
>TRBV7-6|TRBJ2-7
CASSLRSQGTEQYF
>TRBV7-9|TRBJ2-1
CASSFSGGLNNEQFF
>TRBV19|TRBJ2-1
CASSSGNEQFF
>TRBV9|TRBJ2-2
CASSGEGELFF
>TRBV4-1|TRBJ2-5
CASSHNYRGETQYF
>TRBV7-6|TRBJ2-2
CASSSGPNTGELFF
>TRBV13|TRBJ1-1
CASSPGHSNTEAFF
>TRBV7-9|TRBJ2-7
CASSPGGTGTYEQYF
>TRBV14|TRBJ2-2
CASSQQGITGELFF
>TRBV4-2|TRBJ1-1
CASSRDGMNTEAFF
>TRBV6-5|TRBJ1-1
CASSPGHSKGTEAFF
>TRBV6-1|TRBJ1-2
CASSEWDSNYGYTF
>TRBV6-5|TRBJ2-5
CASRTSGQETQYF